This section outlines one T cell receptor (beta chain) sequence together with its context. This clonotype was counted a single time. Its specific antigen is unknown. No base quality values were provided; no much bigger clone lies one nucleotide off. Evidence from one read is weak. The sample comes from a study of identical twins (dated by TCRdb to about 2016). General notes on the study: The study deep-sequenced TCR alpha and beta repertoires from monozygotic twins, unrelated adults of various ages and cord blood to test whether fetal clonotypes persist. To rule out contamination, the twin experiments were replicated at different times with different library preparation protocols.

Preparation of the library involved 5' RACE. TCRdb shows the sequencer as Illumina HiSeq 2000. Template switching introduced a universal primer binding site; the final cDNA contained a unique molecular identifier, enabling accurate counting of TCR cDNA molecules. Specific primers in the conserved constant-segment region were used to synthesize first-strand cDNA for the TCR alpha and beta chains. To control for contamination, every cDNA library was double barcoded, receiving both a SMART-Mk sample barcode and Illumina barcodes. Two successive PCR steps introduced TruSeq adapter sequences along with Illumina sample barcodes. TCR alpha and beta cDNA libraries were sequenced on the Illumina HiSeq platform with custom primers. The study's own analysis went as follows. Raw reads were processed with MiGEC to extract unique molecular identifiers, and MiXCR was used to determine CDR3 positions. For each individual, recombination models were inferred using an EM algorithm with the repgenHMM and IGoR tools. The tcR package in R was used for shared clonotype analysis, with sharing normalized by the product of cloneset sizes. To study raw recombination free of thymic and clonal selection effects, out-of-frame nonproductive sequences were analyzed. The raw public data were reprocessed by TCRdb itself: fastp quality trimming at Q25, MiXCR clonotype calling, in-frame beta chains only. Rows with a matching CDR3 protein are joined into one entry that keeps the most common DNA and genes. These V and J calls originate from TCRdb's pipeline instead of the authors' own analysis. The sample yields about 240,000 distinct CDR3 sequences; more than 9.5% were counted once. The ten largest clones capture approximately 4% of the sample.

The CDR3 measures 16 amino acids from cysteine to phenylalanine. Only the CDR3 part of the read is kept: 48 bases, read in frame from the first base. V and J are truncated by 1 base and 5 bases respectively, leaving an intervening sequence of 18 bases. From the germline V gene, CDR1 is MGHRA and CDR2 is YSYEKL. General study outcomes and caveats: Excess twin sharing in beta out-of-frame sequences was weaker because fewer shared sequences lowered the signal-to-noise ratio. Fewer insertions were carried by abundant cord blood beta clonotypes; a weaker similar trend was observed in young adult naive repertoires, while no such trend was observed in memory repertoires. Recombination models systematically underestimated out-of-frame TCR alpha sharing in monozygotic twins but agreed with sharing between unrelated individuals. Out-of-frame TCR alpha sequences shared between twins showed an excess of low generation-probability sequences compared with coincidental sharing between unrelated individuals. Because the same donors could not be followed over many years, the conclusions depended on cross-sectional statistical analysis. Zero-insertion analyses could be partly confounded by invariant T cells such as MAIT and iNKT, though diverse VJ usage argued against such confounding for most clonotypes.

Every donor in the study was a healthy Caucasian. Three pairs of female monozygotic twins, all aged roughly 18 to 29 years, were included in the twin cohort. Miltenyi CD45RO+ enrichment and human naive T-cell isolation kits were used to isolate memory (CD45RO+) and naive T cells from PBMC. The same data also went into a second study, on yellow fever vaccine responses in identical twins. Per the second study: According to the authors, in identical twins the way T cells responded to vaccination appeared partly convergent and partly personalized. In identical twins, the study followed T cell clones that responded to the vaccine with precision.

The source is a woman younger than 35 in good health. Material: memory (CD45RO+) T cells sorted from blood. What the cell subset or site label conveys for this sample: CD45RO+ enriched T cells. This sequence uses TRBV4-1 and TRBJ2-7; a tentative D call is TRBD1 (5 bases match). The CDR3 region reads CASSQVPGQSTDEQYF. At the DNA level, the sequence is TGCGCCAGCAGCCAAGTCCCAGGGCAAAGTACCGACGAGCAGTACTTC.